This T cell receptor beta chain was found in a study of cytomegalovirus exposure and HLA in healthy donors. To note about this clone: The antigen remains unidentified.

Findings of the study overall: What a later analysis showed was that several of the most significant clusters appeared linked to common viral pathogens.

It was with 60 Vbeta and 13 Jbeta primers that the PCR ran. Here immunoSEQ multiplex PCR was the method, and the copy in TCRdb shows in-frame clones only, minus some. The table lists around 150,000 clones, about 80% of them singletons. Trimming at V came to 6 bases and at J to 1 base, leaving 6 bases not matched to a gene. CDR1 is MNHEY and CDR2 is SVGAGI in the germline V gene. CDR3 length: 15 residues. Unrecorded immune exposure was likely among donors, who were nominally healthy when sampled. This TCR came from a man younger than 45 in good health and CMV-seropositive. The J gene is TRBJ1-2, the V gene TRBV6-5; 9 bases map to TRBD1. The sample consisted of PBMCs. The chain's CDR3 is CASSSQGQGNYGYTF. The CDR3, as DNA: TGTGCCAGCAGCTCCCAGGGACAGGGTAACTATGGCTACACCTTC.